This passage covers 13 T cell receptor beta chains from one sample sequenced in a study of cytomegalovirus exposure and HLA in healthy donors. The protocol was immunoSEQ multiplex PCR, while the TCRdb copy is restricted to in-frame clones and leaves out a portion. Altogether around 150,000 clones are present, 85% to 90% being singletons, with the ten largest covering 3% to 3.5%. The specimen sequenced was PBMCs. Receptors were obtained from a woman younger than 30 in good health and CMV-seropositive.

The rearrangement joins TRBV7-3 to TRBJ2-1; 11 bases map to TRBD2. Germline-derived CDR1 and CDR2 are SGHTA and FQGTGA. Trimming at V came to 2 bases and at J to 4 bases, leaving 13 bases not matched to a gene. This CDR3 region has 19 residues. The CDR3 here is CASSLWGSSGRLLYNEQFF. CDR3 in DNA: TGTGCCAGCAGCTTATGGGGGTCTAGCGGGAGGCTTTTATACAATGAGCAGTTCTTC.

This sequence joins TRBV6-6 and TRBJ1-2; D perhaps matches TRBD1 (5 bases). The CDR3 spans 15 residues. Germline CDR1 is MNHNY and CDR2 is SVGAGI (reference sequence). The germline V and J ends were trimmed by 0 bases and 1 base, with 9 bases remaining between them. Here the CDR3 DNA reads TGTGCCAGCAGTTACTCCCCACAGGTTAACTATGGCTACACCTTC. This encodes CASSYSPQVNYGYTF.

The rearrangement joins TRBV25-1 to TRBJ1-2, with D tentatively TRBD1 (6 bases). Germline CDR1 reads MGHDK; CDR2 reads SYGVNS. The CDR3 consists of 13 residues. Trimming took off 6 bases at V and 4 bases at J, with 12 bases between the two ends. CDR3 in DNA: TGTGCCAGCAGGACACAGGGTAGCTATGGCTACACCTTC. Encoded protein: CASRTQGSYGYTF.

The chain uses TRBV6-5 and TRBJ2-3, with a weak D call TRBD2 (6 bases). There are 16 residues in the CDR3. V was trimmed by 2 bases and J by 0 bases, leaving 12 bases between them. The V gene's germline CDR1 is MNHEY and CDR2 SVGAGI. The CDR3 DNA reads TGTGCCAGCAGTTACGTCGGGGGAGGAAGCACAGATACGCAGTATTTT. It translates to CASSYVGGGSTDTQYF.

The gene calls are TRBV30 and TRBJ2-7; 11 bases are a match to TRBD1. The J segment lost 6 bases and the V segment lost 2 bases, leaving 9 bases of the junction unmatched. This CDR3 has 15 amino acids. CDR1 is GTSNPN, CDR2 SVGIG, per germline (reference sequence). The CDR3 loop is CAWSPGQGAHGEQYF. The CDR3 DNA reads TGTGCCTGGAGTCCTGGACAGGGGGCGCACGGCGAGCAGTACTTC.

The genes are TRBV4-3 and TRBJ1-1; unclear D gene. Germline lookup yields CDR1 LGHNA and CDR2 YSLEER. The CDR3 consists of 15 residues. The V and J ends lost 0 bases and 0 bases respectively, with 8 bases between them. The CDR3 reads CASSQEPGLNTEAFF. CDR3 bases: TGCGCCAGCAGCCAAGAGCCAGGATTGAACACTGAAGCTTTCTTT.

J is TRBJ2-7 and V is TRBV9, with 7 bases matching TRBD2. The CDR3 runs to 15 residues. Losses at the gene ends were 0 bases for V and 4 bases for J; bases not matched to a gene: 7. Germline V lookup: CDR1 SGDLS, CDR2 YYNGEE. The CDR3 DNA reads TGTGCCAGCAGCGTAGTGGTGGGAGGGCCGTACGAGCAGTACTTC. Translation: CASSVVVGGPYEQYF. Based on the CDR3 plus reference TRBV9 and TRBJ2-7, the full variable domain is DSGVTQTPKHLITATGQRVTLRCSPRSGDLSVYWYQQSLDQGLQFLIQYYNGEERAKGNILERFSAQQFPDLHSELNLSSLELGDSALYFCASSVVVGGPYEQYFGPGTRLTVT.

The rearrangement joins TRBV12-5 to TRBJ1-5; 8 positions agree with TRBD1. CDR1 and CDR2 (germline): LGHNT, FRNRAP. Unmatched junction bases numbered 5, after V lost 5 bases and J lost 2 bases. CDR3 length: 15 amino acids. In nucleotides, the CDR3 is TGTGCTAGTGGTCGGACAGGGTTTGGCAATCAGCCCCAGCATTTT. Translation: CASGRTGFGNQPQHF.

The rearrangement uses TRBV11-3 and TRBJ1-4; TRBD1 agrees at 11 bases. The CDR3 has 16 amino acids. Trimming removed 5 bases from V and 6 bases from J; junction bases left unmatched: 8. Germline lookup yields CDR1 SGHNT and CDR2 YENEEA. The CDR3 loop reads CASSTGQGAYHEKLFF. The CDR3, as DNA: TGTGCCAGCAGCACTGGACAGGGGGCCTATCATGAAAAACTGTTTTTT.

This clone has just a few counts. The chain joins TRBV30 to TRBJ2-7; D may be TRBD2 (5 bases). Germline CDR1 reads GTSNPN; CDR2 reads SVGIG (reference sequence). The CDR3 spans 15 residues. Trimming cost V 4 bases and J 2 bases, with 18 bases left between them. The CDR3 DNA is TGTGCCTGGACCCCTCAAGGAGGCGGTGCCTACGAGCAGTACTTC. Encoded protein: CAWTPQGGGAYEQYF. The whole variable domain, remainder taken from reference TRBV30 and TRBJ2-7, is SQTIHQWPATLVQPVGSPLSLECTVEGTSNPNLYWYRQAAGRGLQLLFYSVGIGQISSEVPQNLSASRPQDRQFILSSKKLLLSDSGFYLCAWTPQGGGAYEQYFGPGTRLTVT.

DNA for the CDR3: TGTGCCAGCAGCCGGGACAGGGGGTCCTACGAGCAGTACTTC. This gives the protein CASSRDRGSYEQYF. The rearrangement uses TRBV6-6 and TRBJ2-7, with 11 bases lining up with TRBD1. Germline V lookup: CDR1 MNHNY, CDR2 SVGAGI (reference sequence). This CDR3 spans 14 amino acids. Losses at the gene ends were 6 bases for V and 1 base for J; bases not matched to a gene: 2.

The chain couples TRBV11-2 to TRBJ2-7; a weak D match, TRBD2 (6 bases). The germline V gene encodes CDR1 SGHAT and CDR2 FQNNGV. Trimming pared 5 bases from V and 7 bases from J, leaving 15 bases between. CDR3 length: 13 amino acids. CDR3 bases: TGTGCCAGCAGCCGGGACTCCTGGGGGGAGCAGTACTTC. Translation: CASSRDSWGEQYF. Together with reference TRBV11-2 and TRBJ2-7, the CDR3 gives the full variable domain: EAGVAQSPRYKIIEKRQSVAFWCNPISGHATLYWYQQILGQGPKLLIQFQNNGVVDDSQLPKDRFSAERLKGVDSTLKIQPAKLEDSAVYLCASSRDSWGEQYFGPGTRLTVT.

This chain links TRBV5-6 with TRBJ2-7; 10 bases fit TRBD2. J was trimmed by 6 bases and V by 4 bases; bases with no gene match: 7. The CDR3 runs 14 residues. Germline CDR1 reads SGHDT; CDR2 reads YYEEEE. Here the CDR3 DNA reads TGTGCCAGCAGCCCGGGACTAGCGATACCCGAGCAGTACTTC. It is translated as CASSPGLAIPEQYF.